This T cell receptor (beta chain) was retrieved from a study of response to subunit inactivated influenza vaccine. Findings and limits, study-wide: The authors put forward the suggestion that each seasonal influenza vaccination may bring in only a limited number of new T cells.

V lost 1 base, J lost 8 bases, and 10 bases stayed unmatched. The CDR3 runs 16 residues. In germline, CDR1 is SGHAT, CDR2 FQNNGV. On this clonotype itself: The antigen remains undetermined.

MiXCR was run by TCRdb on the RT-PCR reads, yielding one entry per CDR3 protein. The table has some 500,000 distinct CDR3 sequences, roughly 13% seen once; the top ten hold over 10%. The input for sequencing was PBMCs from blood, taken about 6 weeks after vaccination. The chain is built from TRBV11-2 and TRBJ2-3, with 9 bases fitting TRBD1. The source is a middle-aged man who received an inactivated influenza vaccine. Here the CDR3 reads CASSLGAGTGYGTQYF. The CDR3 DNA reads as TGTGCCAGCAGCTTAGGCGCCGGGACAGGGTACGGTACGCAGTATTTT.